These T cell receptor beta chains were read from a single sample in a study of blood T cells in healthy people across ages. TCRdb processed the 5' RACE reads anew with MiXCR; each CDR3 protein has one entry. The sample gives about 840,000 distinct CDR3 sequences, roughly 29% of which show up once; 9.5% to 13% is in the top ten. The same sample was also studied in work on T cells of mothers and their children.

Sequenced input: blood. These receptors all stem from a woman between 40 and 50 years old in good health. Both conserved end residues are part of each CDR3. The D gene is left open where the match is weak. A clone size is listed for some rows: how often the clone was seen (once, few, many), or a class if it is expanded.

j_call v_call clone_size d_call cdr3_nt cdr3_aa
TRBJ2-3 TRBV28 NA TRBD1 TGTGCCAGCACCCCGAGGACAGGGGCCGATACGCAGTATTTT CASTPRTGADTQYF
TRBJ2-3 TRBV7-9 many TRBD1 TGTGCCAGCAGCTTCTCGACAGGGTTGGAGGATACGCAGTATTTT CASSFSTGLEDTQYF
TRBJ2-3 TRBV7-2 NA NA TGTGCCAGCAGCTTAGACTCCGTTCTTGGGGGTACGCAGTATTTT CASSLDSVLGGTQYF
TRBJ1-6 TRBV7-8 NA TRBD1 TGTGCCAGCAGTCCTCAGGGGGCCAATAATTCACCCCTCCACTTT CASSPQGANNSPLHF
TRBJ1-1 TRBV5-1 few NA TGCGCCAGCAGCCCCCCGGGTGGGGAAGAAGCTTTCTTT CASSPPGGEEAFF
TRBJ1-2 TRBV24-1 few NA TGTGCCACCAGTGACCGGGACATGAAGTCCCCTTATGGCTACACCTTC CATSDRDMKSPYGYTF
TRBJ1-2 TRBV7-2 NA NA TGTGCCAGCAGCTCGCAGGACGGCTATGGCTACACCTTC CASSSQDGYGYTF
TRBJ1-1 TRBV12-3/TRBV12-4 NA NA TGTGCCAGCACCCCCAGCCTTTCACAGGGTGAAGCTTTCTTT CASTPSLSQGEAFF
TRBJ2-3 TRBV6-5 few TRBD2 TGTGCCAGCAGTTACCAGAGCGGGGCGAACACAGATACGCAGTATTTT CASSYQSGANTDTQYF
TRBJ1-5 TRBV30 NA NA TGTGCCTGGAGTGTAACCACGAATCAGCCCCAGCATTTT CAWSVTTNQPQHF
TRBJ2-5 TRBV11-2 many NA TGTGCCAGCAGGAAACCGGGACAAAGGAAACAAGAGACCCAGTACTTC CASRKPGQRKQETQYF